This TCR beta chain is drawn from a study of identical twins (dated by TCRdb to the mid-2010s). For the wider study: The study deep-sequenced TCR alpha and beta repertoires from monozygotic twins, unrelated adults of various ages and cord blood to test whether fetal clonotypes persist. To rule out contamination, replicate twin experiments were performed at different times with different library preparation protocols. Overall study outcomes, separate from this receptor: In beta out-of-frame sequences, excess twin sharing was weaker, because having fewer shared sequences lowered the signal-to-noise ratio. Abundant cord blood beta clonotypes carried fewer insertions; young adult naive repertoires showed a weaker similar trend, while memory repertoires showed none. Recombination models systematically underestimated out-of-frame TCR alpha sharing in monozygotic twins but agreed with sharing between unrelated individuals. Compared with coincidental sharing between unrelated individuals, out-of-frame TCR alpha sequences shared between twins showed an excess of sequences with low generation probability. Because the same donors could not be followed over many years, the conclusions relied on cross-sectional statistical analysis. Invariant T cells such as MAIT and iNKT could partly confound zero-insertion analyses, although diverse VJ usage argued against such confounding for most clonotypes.

This clonotype was picked up a small number of times. Its antigen has not been determined. No much larger clonotype is one base removed from it; base qualities were not supplied. Libraries were constructed by 5' RACE. Instrument used: Illumina HiSeq 2000. Template switching added a universal primer binding site, and the final cDNA carried a unique molecular identifier that allowed TCR cDNA molecules to be counted accurately. Specific primers in the conserved constant-segment region were used to synthesize first-strand cDNA for TCR alpha and beta chains. To control for contamination, every cDNA library carried two barcodes: a SMART-Mk sample barcode plus Illumina barcodes. TruSeq adapter sequences and Illumina sample barcodes were added in two successive PCR steps. The Illumina HiSeq platform was used with custom primers to sequence TCR alpha and beta cDNA libraries. From the authors' description of their analysis: MiGEC processed the raw reads to extract unique molecular identifiers, while MiXCR was used to determine the CDR3 positions. Recombination models were inferred per individual with the repgenHMM and IGoR tools using an EM algorithm. The analysis of shared clonotypes was done with the tcR package in R, with sharing normalized by the product of cloneset sizes. To study raw recombination without the effects of thymic and clonal selection, out-of-frame nonproductive sequences were analyzed. TCRdb trimmed public reads at Q25 via fastp, called clones via MiXCR and kept in-frame beta chains. Here each entry gathers all rows of one CDR3 protein and keeps the most common genes and DNA. What appears here as the V and J calls and clone size reflects TCRdb's work, not the paper's. The sample data list about 260,000 distinct CDR3 sequences, and roughly 7% of these were observed just once. Roughly 3.6% of the sample is in the top ten clones.

Only healthy Caucasian donors were included. Three pairs of female monozygotic twins, all aged about 18 to 30 years, made up the twin cohort. Using Miltenyi CD45RO+ enrichment and human naive T-cell isolation kits, memory (CD45RO+) and naive T cells were isolated from PBMC. This same sample was also part of a study on yellow fever vaccine responses in identical twins. From the second report: According to the authors, in identical twins the way T cells responded to vaccination appeared partly convergent and partly personalized. Focusing on identical twins, the study followed the T cell clones that responded to the vaccine, and did so with precision.

The TCR sequence derives from a woman in her late teens or twenties in good health. Material for sequencing was memory (CD45RO+) T cells sorted from blood. The cell subset or site label for this specimen denotes: CD45RO+ enriched T cells.

The nucleotide sequence is TGTGCCACCAGCAGAGCCCCACGAGGGGCAGGCCCTTACGGGGAGCTGTTTTTT. Its translation is CATSRAPRGAGPYGELFF. The rearrangement joined TRBV15 to TRBJ2-2; the D match is possibly TRBD1 or TRBD2, with 5 bases aligned in each. Between the V and J ends, shortened by 1 base and 7 bases respectively, the junction contains 22 bases. According to the germline V gene (reference sequence), CDR1 reads LNHNV and CDR2 reads YYDKDF. The cysteine opens and the phenylalanine closes a CDR3 of 18 amino acids. Only the CDR3 part of the read is kept: 54 bases, read in frame from the first base.